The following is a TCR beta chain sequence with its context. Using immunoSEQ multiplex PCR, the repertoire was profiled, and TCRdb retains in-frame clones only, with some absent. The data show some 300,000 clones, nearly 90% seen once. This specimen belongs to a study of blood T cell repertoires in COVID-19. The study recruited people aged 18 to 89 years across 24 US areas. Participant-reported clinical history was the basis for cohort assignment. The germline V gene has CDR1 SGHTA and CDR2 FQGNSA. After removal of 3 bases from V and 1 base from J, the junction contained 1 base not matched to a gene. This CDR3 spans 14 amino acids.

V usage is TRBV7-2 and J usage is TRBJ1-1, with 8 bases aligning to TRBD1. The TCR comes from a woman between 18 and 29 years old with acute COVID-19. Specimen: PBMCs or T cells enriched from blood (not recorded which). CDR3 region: CASSFQGANTEAFF. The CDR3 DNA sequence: TGTGCCAGCAGCTTCCAGGGGGCGAACACTGAAGCTTTCTTT.